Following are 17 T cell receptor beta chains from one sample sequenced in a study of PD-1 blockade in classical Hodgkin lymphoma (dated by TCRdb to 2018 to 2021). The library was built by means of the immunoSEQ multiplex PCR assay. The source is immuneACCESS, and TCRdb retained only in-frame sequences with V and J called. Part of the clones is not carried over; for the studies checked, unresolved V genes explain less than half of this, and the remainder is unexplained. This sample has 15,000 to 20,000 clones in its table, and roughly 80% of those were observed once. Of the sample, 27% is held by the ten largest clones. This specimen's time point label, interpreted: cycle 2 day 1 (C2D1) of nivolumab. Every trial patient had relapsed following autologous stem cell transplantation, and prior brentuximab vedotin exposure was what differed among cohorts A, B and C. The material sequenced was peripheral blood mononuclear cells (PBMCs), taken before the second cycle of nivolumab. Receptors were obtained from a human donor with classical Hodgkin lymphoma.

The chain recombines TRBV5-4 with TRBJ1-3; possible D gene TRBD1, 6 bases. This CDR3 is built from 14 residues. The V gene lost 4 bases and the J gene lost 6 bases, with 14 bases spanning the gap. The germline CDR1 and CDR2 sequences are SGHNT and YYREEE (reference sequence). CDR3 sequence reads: CASSRGGAENTIYF. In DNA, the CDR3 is TGTGCCAGCAGCCGGGGGGGGGCTGAAAACACCATATATTTT.

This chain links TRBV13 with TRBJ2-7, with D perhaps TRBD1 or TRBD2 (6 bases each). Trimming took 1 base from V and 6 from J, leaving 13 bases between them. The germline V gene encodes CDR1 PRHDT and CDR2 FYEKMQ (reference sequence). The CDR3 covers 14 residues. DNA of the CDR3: TGTGCCAGCAGCTTAGATCCCGGGGGCGGCGAGCAGTACTTC. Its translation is CASSLDPGGGEQYF.

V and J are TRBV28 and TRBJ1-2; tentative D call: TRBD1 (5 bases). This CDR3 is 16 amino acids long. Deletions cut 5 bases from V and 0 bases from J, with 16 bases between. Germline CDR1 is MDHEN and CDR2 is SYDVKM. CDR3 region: CASSTPGTAANYGYTF. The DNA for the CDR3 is TGTGCCAGCAGTACCCCCGGGACTGCAGCTAACTATGGCTACACCTTC.

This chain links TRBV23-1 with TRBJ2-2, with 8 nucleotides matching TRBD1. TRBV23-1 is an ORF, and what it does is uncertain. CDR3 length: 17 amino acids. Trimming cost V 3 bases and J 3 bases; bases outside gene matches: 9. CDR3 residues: CASSHYLDRAYTGELFF. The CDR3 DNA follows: TGCGCCAGCAGTCACTACTTGGACAGGGCTTACACCGGGGAGCTGTTTTTT.

As DNA, the CDR3 is TGCAGCGCTCGTCACGGGGGTGAAAAACTGTTTTTT. It is translated as CSARHGGEKLFF. The gene calls are TRBV29-1 and TRBJ1-4; weak D call: TRBD1 (5 bases). The V end was cut by 7 bases, the J end by 7 bases, with 13 bases between. Germline CDR1 and CDR2: SQVTM and ANQGSEA. This CDR3 has 12 amino acids.

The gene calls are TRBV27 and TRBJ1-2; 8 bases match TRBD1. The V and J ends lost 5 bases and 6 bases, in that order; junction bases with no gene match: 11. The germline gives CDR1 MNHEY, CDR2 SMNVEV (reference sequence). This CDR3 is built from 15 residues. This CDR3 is CASSPTQGVTNGYTF. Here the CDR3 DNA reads TGTGCCAGCAGTCCCACACAGGGGGTAACGAATGGCTACACCTTC.

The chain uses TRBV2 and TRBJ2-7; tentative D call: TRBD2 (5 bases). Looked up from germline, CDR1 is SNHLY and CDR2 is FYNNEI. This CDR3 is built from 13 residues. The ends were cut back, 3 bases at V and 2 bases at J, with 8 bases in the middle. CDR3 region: CASSDGVPYEQYF. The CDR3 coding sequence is TGTGCCAGCAGTGACGGGGTCCCCTACGAGCAGTACTTC.

CDR3 DNA: TGTGCCAGCACTAAAGATGGGGAAAGAGCCGGGGAGCTGTTTTTT. Its translation is CASTKDGERAGELFF. The chain carries TRBV5-4 and TRBJ2-2, with D unclear. From germline, CDR1 is SGHNT and CDR2 YYREEE (reference sequence). The CDR3 contains 15 residues. Trimming stripped 6 bases from V and 6 bases from J, with 18 bases between.

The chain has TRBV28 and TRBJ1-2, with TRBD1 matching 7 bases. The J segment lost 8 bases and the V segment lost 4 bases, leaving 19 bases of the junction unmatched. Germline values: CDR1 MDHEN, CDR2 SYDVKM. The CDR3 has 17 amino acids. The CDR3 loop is CASSSLPRIDRAVGYTF. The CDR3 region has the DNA TGTGCCAGCAGTTCACTCCCCCGCATCGACAGGGCGGTCGGCTACACCTTC.

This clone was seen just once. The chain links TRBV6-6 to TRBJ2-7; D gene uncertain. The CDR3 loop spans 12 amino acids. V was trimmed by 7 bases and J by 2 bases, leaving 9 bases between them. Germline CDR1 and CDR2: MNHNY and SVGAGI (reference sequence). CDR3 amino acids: CASTLRPYEQYF. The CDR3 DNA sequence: TGTGCCAGCACCCTACGGCCCTACGAGCAGTACTTC.

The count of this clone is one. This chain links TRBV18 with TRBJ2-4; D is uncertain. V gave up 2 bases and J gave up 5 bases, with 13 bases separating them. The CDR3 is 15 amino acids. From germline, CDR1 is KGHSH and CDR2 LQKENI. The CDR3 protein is CASSPIQDGENIQYF. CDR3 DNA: TGTGCCAGCTCACCAATCCAGGATGGGGAAAACATTCAGTACTTC. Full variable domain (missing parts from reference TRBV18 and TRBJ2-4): NAGVMQNPRHLVRRRGQEARLRCSPMKGHSHVYWYRQLPEEGLKFMVYLQKENIIDESGMPKERFSAEFPKEGPSILRIQQVVRGDSAAYFCASSPIQDGENIQYFGAGTRLSVL.

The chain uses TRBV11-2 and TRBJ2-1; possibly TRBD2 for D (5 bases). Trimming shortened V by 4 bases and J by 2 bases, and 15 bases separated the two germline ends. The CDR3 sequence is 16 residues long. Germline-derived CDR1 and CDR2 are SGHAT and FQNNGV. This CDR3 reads CASSSLRGATYNEQFF. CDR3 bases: TGTGCCAGCAGCTCCCTCCGGGGTGCGACCTACAATGAGCAGTTCTTC.

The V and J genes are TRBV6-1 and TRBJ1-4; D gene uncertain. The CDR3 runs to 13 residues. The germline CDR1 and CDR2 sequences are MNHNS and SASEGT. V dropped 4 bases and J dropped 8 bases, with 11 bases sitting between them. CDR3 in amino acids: CASSVGSYEKLFF. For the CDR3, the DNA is TGTGCCAGCAGTGTTGGCTCCTACGAAAAACTGTTTTTT.

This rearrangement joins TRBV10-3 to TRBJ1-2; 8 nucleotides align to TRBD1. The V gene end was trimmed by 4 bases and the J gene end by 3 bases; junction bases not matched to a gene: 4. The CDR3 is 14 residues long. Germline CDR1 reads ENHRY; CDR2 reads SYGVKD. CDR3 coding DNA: TGTGCCATCAGTGCCAGGACAGGGTACTATGGCTACACCTTC. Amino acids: CAISARTGYYGYTF.

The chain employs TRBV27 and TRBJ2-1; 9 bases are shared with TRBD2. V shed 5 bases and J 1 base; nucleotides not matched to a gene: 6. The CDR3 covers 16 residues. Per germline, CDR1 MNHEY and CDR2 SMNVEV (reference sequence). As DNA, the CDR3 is TGTGCCAGCAGTCCCCTGACTAGCGGATCCTACAATGAGCAGTTCTTC. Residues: CASSPLTSGSYNEQFF.

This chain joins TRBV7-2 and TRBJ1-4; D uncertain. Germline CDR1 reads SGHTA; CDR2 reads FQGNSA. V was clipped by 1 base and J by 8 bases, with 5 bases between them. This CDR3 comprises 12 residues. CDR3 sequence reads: CASSLDREKLFF. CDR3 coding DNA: TGTGCCAGCAGCTTAGATCGGGAAAAACTGTTTTTT.

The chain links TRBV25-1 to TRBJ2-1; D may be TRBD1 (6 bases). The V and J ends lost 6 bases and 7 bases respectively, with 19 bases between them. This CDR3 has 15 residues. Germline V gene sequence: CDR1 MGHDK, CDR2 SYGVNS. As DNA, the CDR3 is TGTGCCAGCAGCCCTCAGGCAGGGGAGTATAATGAGCAGTTCTTC. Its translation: CASSPQAGEYNEQFF.